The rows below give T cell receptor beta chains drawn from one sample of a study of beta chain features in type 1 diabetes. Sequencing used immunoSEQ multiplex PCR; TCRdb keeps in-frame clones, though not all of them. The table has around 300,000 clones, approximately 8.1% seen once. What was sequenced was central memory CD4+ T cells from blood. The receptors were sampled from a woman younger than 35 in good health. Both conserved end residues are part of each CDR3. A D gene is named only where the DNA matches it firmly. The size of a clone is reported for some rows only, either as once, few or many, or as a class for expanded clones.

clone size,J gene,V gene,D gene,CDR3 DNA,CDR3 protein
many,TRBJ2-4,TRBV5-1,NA,TGCGCCAGCAGCCCCGGTGGGGGGATGGCCAAAAACATTCAGTACTTC,CASSPGGGMAKNIQYF
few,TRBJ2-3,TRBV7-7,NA,TGTGCCAGCAGCTTAGGATACAGCACAGATACGCAGTATTTT,CASSLGYSTDTQYF
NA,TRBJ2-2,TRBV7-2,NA,TGTGCCAGCAGGTACAAGGGCACCGGGGAGCTGTTTTTT,CASRYKGTGELFF
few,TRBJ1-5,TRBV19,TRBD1,TGTGCCAGTAGTATCGAAGGGGGCGCGGGCAATCAGCCCCAGCATTTT,CASSIEGGAGNQPQHF
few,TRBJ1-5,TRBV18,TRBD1,TGTGCCAGCTCACAGGGGGCTAATCAGCCCCAGCATTTT,CASSQGANQPQHF
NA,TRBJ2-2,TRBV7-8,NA,TGTGCCAGCAGCTCACCCGGTGGGGGTGCAGTTGGGGAGCTGTTTTTT,CASSSPGGGAVGELFF
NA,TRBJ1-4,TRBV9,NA,TGTGCCAGCAGCGTAGGGCAGGGACGGGGGCGAAAACTGTTTTTT,CASSVGQGRGRKLFF
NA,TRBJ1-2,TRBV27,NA,TGTGCCAGCAGGGAAAGGAAAAGCTATGGCTACACCTTC,CASRERKSYGYTF
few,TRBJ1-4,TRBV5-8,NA,TGTGCCAGCAGCTTGGACAGGGCATCTGAAAAACTGTTTTTT,CASSLDRASEKLFF
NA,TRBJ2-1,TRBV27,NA,TGTGCCAGCAGTTCCAACACAGGGATCAATGAGCAGTTCTTC,CASSSNTGINEQFF
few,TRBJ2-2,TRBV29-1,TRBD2,TGCAGCGTTGAAGATCCTAGCGGGGGAACCCCTCCGAACACCGGGGAGCTGTTTTTT,CSVEDPSGGTPPNTGELFF
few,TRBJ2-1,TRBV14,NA,TGTGCCAGCAGCCAACTCGGCGGGCGCCACAATGAGCAGTTCTTC,CASSQLGGRHNEQFF
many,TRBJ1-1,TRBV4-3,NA,TGCGCCAGCAGCCATGGCATGACAGACCTGAACACTGAAGCTTTCTTT,CASSHGMTDLNTEAFF
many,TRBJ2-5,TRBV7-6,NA,TGTGCCAGCAGCTTAGCCGGGCTGAGGGAGACCCAGTACTTC,CASSLAGLRETQYF
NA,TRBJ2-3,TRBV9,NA,TGTGCCAGCAGCGAACCGGGACTGGACAGCACAGATACGCAGTATTTT,CASSEPGLDSTDTQYF
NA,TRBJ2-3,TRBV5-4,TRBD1,TGTGCCAGCAGCTTGGGGGTCGGACAGGTGAGCACAGATACGCAGTATTTT,CASSLGVGQVSTDTQYF
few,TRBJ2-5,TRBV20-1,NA,TGCAGTGCTGGACGAAAGACCCAGTACTTC,CSAGRKTQYF
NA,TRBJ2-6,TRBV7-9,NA,TGTGCCAGCAGCTTAGAGCGGTCTGGTGGGGCCAACGTCCTGACTTTC,CASSLERSGGANVLTF
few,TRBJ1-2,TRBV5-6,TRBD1,TGTGCCAGCAGTAAAGCCGGGACAGGTCTCAACTATGGCTACACCTTC,CASSKAGTGLNYGYTF
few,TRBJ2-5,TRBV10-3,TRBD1,TGTGCCATCGGACAGGGGGCTGAGACCCAGTACTTC,CAIGQGAETQYF
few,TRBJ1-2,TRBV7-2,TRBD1,TGTGCCAGCAGCCCCCAAGTTGCTACACAGGGGTATGGCTACACCTTC,CASSPQVATQGYGYTF
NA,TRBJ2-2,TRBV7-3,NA,TGTGCCAGCAGCCTGACAGTACAAAACACCGGGGAGCTGTTTTTT,CASSLTVQNTGELFF
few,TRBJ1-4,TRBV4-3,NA,TGCGCCAGCAGCCAAGATGCGAGGGTACGGGAAAAACTGTTTTTT,CASSQDARVREKLFF
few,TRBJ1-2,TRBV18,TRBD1,TGTGCCAGCTCACCACTCGACAGGGGGCTGAGCTATGGCTACACCTTC,CASSPLDRGLSYGYTF
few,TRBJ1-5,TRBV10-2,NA,TGCGCCAGCAGTGAGCCGGGGATGAATCAGCCCCAGCATTTT,CASSEPGMNQPQHF
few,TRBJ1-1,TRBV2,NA,TGTGCCAGCAGCGGATGGGGGAACACTGAAGCTTTCTTT,CASSGWGNTEAFF
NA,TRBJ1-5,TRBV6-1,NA,TGTGCCAGCAGTGTCAAGGGAGCGTTCAATCAGCCCCAGCATTTT,CASSVKGAFNQPQHF